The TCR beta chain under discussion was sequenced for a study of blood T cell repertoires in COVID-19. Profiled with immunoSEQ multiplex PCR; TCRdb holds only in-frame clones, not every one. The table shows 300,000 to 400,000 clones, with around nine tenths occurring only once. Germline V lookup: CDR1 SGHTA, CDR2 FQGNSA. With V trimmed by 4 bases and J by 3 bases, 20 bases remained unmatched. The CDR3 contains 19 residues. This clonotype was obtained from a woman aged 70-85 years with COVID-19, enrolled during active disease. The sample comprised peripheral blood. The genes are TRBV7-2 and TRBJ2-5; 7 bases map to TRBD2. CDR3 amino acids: CASSSLRVAGATMKETQYF. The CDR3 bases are TGTGCCAGCAGCTCCCTCAGGGTGGCGGGAGCTACGATGAAAGAGACCCAGTACTTC.